The 8 T cell receptor beta chains reported below all come from one sample, sequenced in a study of cytomegalovirus exposure and HLA in healthy donors. PCR primers comprised 60 Vbeta and 13 Jbeta primers. Profiling relied on immunoSEQ multiplex PCR, and the TCRdb table lists in-frame clones only, not all of them. The table shows under 200,000 clones, with roughly 13% occurring only once. The specimen was PBMCs. Every receptor here comes from a man aged 50 or older in good health and CMV-seropositive.

The gene calls are TRBV6-5 and TRBJ1-2, with a weak D call TRBD1 (5 bases). Trimming took off 6 bases at V and 1 base at J, with 9 bases between the two ends. This CDR3 spans 13 amino acids. Germline V CDR1 and CDR2: MNHEY, SVGAGI. CDR3 bases: TGTGCCAGCAGACCGACAGTTAACTATGGCTACACCTTC. Its protein is CASRPTVNYGYTF.

In DNA form, the CDR3 reads TGTGCCAGCAGCCCCGGGACAGACCGACAAGAGACCCAGTACTTC. It yields the protein CASSPGTDRQETQYF. V and J are TRBV5-4 and TRBJ2-5; TRBD1 matches at 7 bases. CDR1 and CDR2 from the germline V gene are SGHNT and YYREEE (reference sequence). Trimming at V came to 4 bases and at J to 2 bases, leaving 8 bases not matched to a gene. There are 15 residues in the CDR3.

V gene TRBV11-2 combines with J gene TRBJ2-7, with D perhaps being TRBD1 or TRBD2 (5 bases each). Germline CDR1 and CDR2: SGHAT and FQNNGV. The CDR3 length is 15 residues. Trimming stripped 5 bases from V and 4 bases from J, with 18 bases between. The DNA for the CDR3 is TGTGCCAGCAGCCTAGGGAGAGACAGAACGTACGAGCAGTACTTC. Residues: CASSLGRDRTYEQYF.

The gene calls are TRBV6-4 and TRBJ1-2; D not resolved. V was pared by 6 bases and J by 4 bases, with 15 bases between. This CDR3 spans 14 amino acids. CDR1 and CDR2 (germline): MRHNA, SNTAGT. The CDR3 loop is CASSRSTDSYGYTF. The CDR3 DNA is TGTGCCAGCAGCCGCTCCACAGATAGCTATGGCTACACCTTC.

V gene TRBV7-2 combines with J gene TRBJ1-1; 7 bases map to TRBD1. The germline CDR1 and CDR2 sequences are SGHTA and FQGNSA. CDR3 length: 14 amino acids. The V segment lost 3 bases and the J segment 7 bases; nucleotides outside the gene matches: 8. CDR3 loop: CASSLGQLRGEAFF. The CDR3 DNA reads TGTGCCAGCAGCTTGGGACAGTTAAGGGGTGAAGCTTTCTTT.

The V call is TRBV14, the J call TRBJ2-2, with TRBD1 as a possible D gene (6 bases). V was cut by 3 bases and J by 1 base, with 9 bases left in between. Germline CDR1 and CDR2: SGHDN and FVKESK. The CDR3 has 15 amino acids. The CDR3 nucleotides read TGTGCCAGCAGCCACCTACAGGGGAACACCGGGGAGCTGTTTTTT. This translates into CASSHLQGNTGELFF. The full variable domain, its missing parts supplied by reference TRBV14 and TRBJ2-2, is EAGVTQFPSHSVIEKGQTVTLRCDPISGHDNLYWYRRVMGKEIKFLLHFVKESKQDESGMPNNRFLAERTGGTYSTLKVQPAELEDSGVYFCASSHLQGNTGELFFGEGSRLTVL.

This clone was observed a few times. V is TRBV21-1 and J is TRBJ2-4; the D call TRBD1 from the table was never checked on the DNA. TRBV21-1 is designated a pseudogene. The CDR3 length is 16 residues. Written as DNA, the CDR3 is TGTGCCAGCAGCCCCGGCGGGACAGGGGGGAAAAACATTCAGTACTTC. It specifies CASSPGGTGGKNIQYF.

By share, this clone ranks as medium-sized. The rearrangement uses TRBV14 and TRBJ1-4; D may be TRBD1 (5 bases). The length of the CDR3 is 12 residues. The germline V gene encodes CDR1 SGHDN and CDR2 FVKESK. Trimming stripped 6 bases from V and 10 bases from J, with 12 bases between. CDR3 DNA sequence: TGTGCCAGCAGTCGGAGTAGGGGAAAACTGTTTTTT. Amino acids: CASSRSRGKLFF.